The T cell receptor (beta chain) described here comes from a study of T-cell reconstitution after alpha-beta-depleted transplantation in children. Study-wide results and limits: Newly produced T cells mostly provided counts and TCRbeta diversity after one year, as hyperexpanded clones declined. Recipient T cells and thymic progenitors that survived were the source of the high TCRbeta diversity seen at day 60 in some patients. Two months or so post-transplant, alpha-beta T cells reportedly derived from several hundred expanded graft clones.

About this clonotype: Its target is unknown.

TCRbeta library construction was performed incorporating unique molecular identifiers. A single record per CDR3 protein comes from TCRdb applying MiXCR to the PCR reads. The sample carries 780,000 or so distinct CDR3 sequences, roughly 15% recorded once. The receptor was derived from a male patient between 10 and 17 years old who had a stem cell transplant for acute lymphoblastic leukemia, so the T cells may come from the graft donor. This specimen was PBMCs, mostly from graft donor cells, taken 360 days after TCRalphabeta/CD19-depleted stem cell transplant.

The CDR3 DNA follows: TGCGCCAGCAGAGAGAGTTCCGGTGCACTAACCAACTACGAGCAGTACTTC. Amino acids: CASRESSGALTNYEQYF. The chain has TRBV5-1 and TRBJ2-7; unclear D gene. V lost 5 bases to trimming and J lost 3 bases, with 24 bases between them. The germline gives CDR1 SGHRS, CDR2 YFSETQ. The CDR3 runs 17 residues.